Each of the 10 T cell receptor beta chains below was sequenced from the same sample in a study of tumor-infiltrating lymphocytes in primary liver carcinoma. The source material, about 18-31 mg of unsorted bulk tissue, was used to co-extract RNA and DNA. The template, about 510 ng total RNA, yielded TCR beta cDNA made with a constant-region primer. Libraries of TCR beta came from three nested multiplex PCR rounds with slightly modified ARM-PCR. A C-beta reverse primer was combined with TRBV1-TRBV30 forward primers in the first two PCR rounds, and each round had roughly 11 cycles. TCRdb independently ran MiXCR on the multiplex PCR reads; one entry per CDR3 protein. The sample records tens of thousands of distinct CDR3 sequences, about 71% being singletons. Sequencing was carried out using liver tumor tissue from sampling region 4. Subset reported: tumor region T4, right-lateral pole. These TCRs come from a man aged 35 to 55 with primary liver carcinoma and hepatitis B virus infection.

As regards this clonotype: At one boundary the junction diverges from the germline segment, which might be a read error. The V gene is TRBV6-5, the J gene TRBJ2-3, with a tentative D call TRBD2 (5 bases). CDR3 length: 16 amino acids. Germline V gene lookup returns CDR1 MNHEY and CDR2 SVGAGI. The CDR3 DNA is TGTGCCAGCAGGGCTGTTGCGAGCCCTAGCACAGAAACGCAGTATTTT. Protein sequence: CASRAVASPSTETQYF.

This clonotype was detected once. CDR3 in amino acids: CTTGSSGANVLTF. The CDR3 coding sequence is TGTACCACCGGGAGCTCTGGGGCCAACGTCCTGACTTTC. V and J are TRBV2 and TRBJ2-6, with D perhaps matching TRBD2 (6 bases). In germline, CDR1 is SNHLY, CDR2 FYNNEI. CDR3 size: 13 residues.

Comments on this clonotype: Since no conserved phenylalanine or tryptophan closes the CDR3, a read error is the likely cause. The chain joins TRBV11-2 to TRBJ2-2; tentative D call: TRBD2 (6 bases). The germline V gene has CDR1 SGHAT and CDR2 FQNNGV. The CDR3 has 17 residues. The CDR3 protein is CASSLALGGADTGELFL. Written as DNA, the CDR3 is TGTGCTAGTAGCTTAGCATTAGGAGGGGCGGACACCGGGGAGCTGTTTCTT.

This chain uses TRBV28 with TRBJ2-7; a possible D gene is TRBD2 (6 bases). The V and J ends lost 6 bases and 7 bases respectively, with 22 bases between them. The CDR3 consists of 15 residues. CDR1 and CDR2 (germline): MDHEN, SYDVKM. This CDR3 is CASRISGLPSQEQYF. The CDR3 nucleotides are TGTGCCAGCAGGATTTCGGGACTGCCCTCCCAGGAGCAGTACTTC.

The chain has TRBV6-1 and TRBJ1-4, with 8 bases matching TRBD1. The CDR3 length is 14 residues. CDR1 is MNHNS and CDR2 is SASEGT in the germline V gene. Trimming at V came to 8 bases and at J to 8 bases, leaving 10 bases not matched to a gene. The CDR3 spells CASGEQGGREKLFF. As DNA, the CDR3 is TGTGCCAGCGGGGAACAGGGGGGGCGAGAAAAACTGTTTTTT.

About this clonotype: A much larger clonotype is one base distant, so this may be a read error. V usage is TRBV12-3 or TRBV12-4 and J usage is TRBJ2-5, with D unclear. This CDR3 region has 11 residues. The CDR3 nucleotides are TGTGCCAGCAGTAGGGAAGAGATCCAGTACTTC. Translated, it gives CASSREEIQYF.

This clonotype has a handful of counts. This may be a read error, as it is one base from a much larger clone. The rearrangement links TRBV5-1 to TRBJ2-7; 7 positions agree with TRBD1. Germline CDR1 is SGHRS and CDR2 is YFSETQ. Trimming at V came to 4 bases and at J to 0 bases, leaving 13 bases not matched to a gene. The CDR3 has 17 amino acids. The CDR3 bases are TGCGCCAGCAGCCTCAGGGGTGGACAGGCAAGCTCCTACGAGCAGTACTTC. Residues: CASSLRGGQASSYEQYF.

The sample holds many counts of this clonotype. The V and J genes are TRBV6-2 or TRBV6-3 and TRBJ1-5; D is unclear. The CDR3 spans 14 residues. Per the germline V gene, CDR1 is MNHEY and CDR2 is SVGEGT. V was pared by 0 bases and J by 7 bases, with 10 bases between. The CDR3 DNA reads TGTGCCAGCAGTTACTCGGTAGGACGACAGCCCCAGCATTTT. Translating it yields CASSYSVGRQPQHF.

The V call is TRBV6-1, the J call TRBJ2-2; 8 bases fit TRBD2. Trimming took 9 bases from V and 5 from J; bases not matched to a gene: 8. Per the germline V gene, CDR1 is MNHNS and CDR2 is SASEGT. CDR3 length: 14 residues. As DNA, the CDR3 is TGTGCCAGGGGGGGACTAGTGGTGACCGGGGAGCTGTTTTTT. The encoded protein is CARGGLVVTGELFF.

Regarding this clonotype: Possible read error: a much larger clone is one base away. The chain employs TRBV7-9 and TRBJ2-1; 12 nucleotides line up with TRBD2. The CDR3 length is 16 residues. CDR1 and CDR2 (germline): SEHNR, FQNEAQ (reference sequence). J lost 6 bases, V lost 5 bases, and 8 bases had no gene match. The CDR3 bases are TGTGCCAGCAGCAACACACTAGCGGGAGGTCGCAATGAGCAGTTCTTC. Its translation: CASSNTLAGGRNEQFF.